These T cell receptor beta chains were read from a single sample in a study of T cell responses to AZD1222 COVID-19 vaccine. Here immunoSEQ multiplex PCR was the method, and the copy in TCRdb shows in-frame clones only, minus some. The sample gives about 120,000 clones, 70% to 90% of which show up once; roughly 3.8% is in the top ten. The sequences come from peripheral blood, collected on day 0 of MenACWY control vaccination. The origin of the receptors is an adult in good health. Both conserved end residues are part of each CDR3. The D gene is left open where the match is weak. Not every row has a clone size; where given, it reads once, few, many or a size class.

clone size: medium-sized
D gene: TRBD2
J gene: TRBJ2-3
V gene: TRBV6-4
CDR3 DNA: TGTGCCAGCAGTGAGGGCGCGGGGGTGAGCACAGATACGCAGTATTTT
CDR3 protein: CASSEGAGVSTDTQYF

clone size: NA
D gene: NA
J gene: TRBJ2-7
V gene: TRBV27
CDR3 DNA: TGTGCCAGCAGTTACGGGTCCCCCAGGGGCGAGCAGTACTTC
CDR3 protein: CASSYGSPRGEQYF

clone size: NA
D gene: NA
J gene: TRBJ2-7
V gene: TRBV5-1
CDR3 DNA: TGCGCCAGCAGCTTGGTGCCCGCGGGCAGGGCCGGCTACGAGCAGTACTTC
CDR3 protein: CASSLVPAGRAGYEQYF

clone size: few
D gene: TRBD2
J gene: TRBJ2-7
V gene: TRBV4-1
CDR3 DNA: TGCGCCAGCAGCCGTGGACTAGCGGGGTCGAGCTCCTACGAGCAGTACTTC
CDR3 protein: CASSRGLAGSSSYEQYF

clone size: NA
D gene: NA
J gene: TRBJ1-1
V gene: TRBV5-1
CDR3 DNA: TGCGCCAGCAGCTTGGAGGCAGCCTACACTGAAGCTTTCTTT
CDR3 protein: CASSLEAAYTEAFF

clone size: NA
D gene: TRBD1
J gene: TRBJ2-7
V gene: TRBV7-9
CDR3 DNA: TGTGCCAGCAGCTGGACAGGGACGAACTACGAGCAGTACTTC
CDR3 protein: CASSWTGTNYEQYF

clone size: once
D gene: NA
J gene: TRBJ1-5
V gene: TRBV5-1
CDR3 DNA: TGCGCCAGCAGCTTGGGGGTCCAAAATCAGCCCCAGCATTTT
CDR3 protein: CASSLGVQNQPQHF

clone size: NA
D gene: NA
J gene: TRBJ2-1
V gene: TRBV7-9
CDR3 DNA: TGTGCCAGCAGCTTAGGGGCGTGGGTAAGCACTACCTACAATGAGCAGTTCTTC
CDR3 protein: CASSLGAWVSTTYNEQFF

clone size: NA
D gene: NA
J gene: TRBJ2-1
V gene: TRBV3-1/TRBV3-2
CDR3 DNA: TGTGCCAGCAGCCAAGTGGTGTCCTGGAATGAGCAGTTCTTC
CDR3 protein: CASSQVVSWNEQFF

clone size: NA
D gene: NA
J gene: TRBJ2-3
V gene: TRBV7-3
CDR3 DNA: TGTGCCAGCAGCTTAACGGATCGGGGGCCGGGAGATACGCAGTATTTT
CDR3 protein: CASSLTDRGPGDTQYF

clone size: NA
D gene: TRBD2
J gene: TRBJ2-1
V gene: TRBV19
CDR3 DNA: TGTGCCAGTAGTATAGGCCCGTCTAGCGGGGGGGCGAATGAGCAGTTCTTC
CDR3 protein: CASSIGPSSGGANEQFF

clone size: once
D gene: NA
J gene: TRBJ2-1
V gene: TRBV3-1/TRBV3-2
CDR3 DNA: TGTGCCAGCAGCCAACTGGGCGGGGATGAGCAGTTCTTC
CDR3 protein: CASSQLGGDEQFF

clone size: few
D gene: TRBD2
J gene: TRBJ2-3
V gene: TRBV4-2
CDR3 DNA: TGTGCCAGCAGCCAAGCTGGACTAGCGGGCACAGATACGCAGTATTTT
CDR3 protein: CASSQAGLAGTDTQYF

clone size: NA
D gene: NA
J gene: TRBJ2-5
V gene: TRBV2
CDR3 DNA: TGTGCCAGCAGTCCGTTCAGAAATCAAGAGACCCAGTACTTC
CDR3 protein: CASSPFRNQETQYF

clone size: NA
D gene: NA
J gene: TRBJ1-3
V gene: TRBV3-1/TRBV3-2
CDR3 DNA: TGTGCCAGCAGCCAATCTAAGAGCGCTGGAAACACCATATATTTT
CDR3 protein: CASSQSKSAGNTIYF

clone size: NA
D gene: NA
J gene: TRBJ1-5
V gene: TRBV28
CDR3 DNA: TGTGCCAGCAGTTTTGTACAGAGCAATCAGCCCCAGCATTTT
CDR3 protein: CASSFVQSNQPQHF

clone size: NA
D gene: TRBD1
J gene: TRBJ1-1
V gene: TRBV6-5
CDR3 DNA: TGTGCCAGCCAGACAGGGGACTATACTGAAGCTTTCTTT
CDR3 protein: CASQTGDYTEAFF

clone size: NA
D gene: TRBD1
J gene: TRBJ1-4
V gene: TRBV28
CDR3 DNA: TGTGCCAGCGAAAAGTGGGGACAGGGGGTTGAAAAACTGTTTTTT
CDR3 protein: CASEKWGQGVEKLFF

clone size: NA
D gene: NA
J gene: TRBJ1-3
V gene: TRBV30
CDR3 DNA: TGTGCCTGGAGTGTGAGCTCTGGAAACACCATATATTTT
CDR3 protein: CAWSVSSGNTIYF

clone size: NA
D gene: NA
J gene: TRBJ2-2
V gene: TRBV5-4
CDR3 DNA: TGTGCCAGCAGCCTTGGGGGACTGGGCACCGGGGAGCTGTTTTTT
CDR3 protein: CASSLGGLGTGELFF

clone size: NA
D gene: NA
J gene: TRBJ2-1
V gene: TRBV6-2/TRBV6-3
CDR3 DNA: TGTGCCAGCAGTTACTCGGACCGGGCCGCGGGCAATGAGCAGTTCTTC
CDR3 protein: CASSYSDRAAGNEQFF

clone size: NA
D gene: NA
J gene: TRBJ2-3
V gene: TRBV19
CDR3 DNA: TGTGCCAGTAGTAGGGGGAGAAGAGATACGCAGTATTTT
CDR3 protein: CASSRGRRDTQYF

clone size: few
D gene: NA
J gene: TRBJ1-4
V gene: TRBV5-1
CDR3 DNA: TGCGCCAGCAAGTTCACGGGATCCGGTGAAAAACTGTTTTTT
CDR3 protein: CASKFTGSGEKLFF

clone size: few
D gene: NA
J gene: TRBJ1-2
V gene: TRBV4-1
CDR3 DNA: TGCGCCAGCAGCCAAGCCCCTACAGGCCACTATGGCTACACCTTC
CDR3 protein: CASSQAPTGHYGYTF

clone size: NA
D gene: NA
J gene: TRBJ2-7
V gene: TRBV7-9
CDR3 DNA: TGTGCCAGCAGCTCCGGGACCCAGGGTGACAAGCAGTACTTC
CDR3 protein: CASSSGTQGDKQYF

clone size: NA
D gene: NA
J gene: TRBJ2-3
V gene: TRBV18
CDR3 DNA: TGTGCCAGCTCACCGGTATCTAGCACAGATACGCAGTATTTT
CDR3 protein: CASSPVSSTDTQYF

clone size: NA
D gene: NA
J gene: TRBJ2-7
V gene: TRBV18
CDR3 DNA: TGTGCCAGCTCACCACAGGGGCCCTTCTCCTACGAGCAGTACTTC
CDR3 protein: CASSPQGPFSYEQYF

clone size: NA
D gene: NA
J gene: TRBJ2-7
V gene: TRBV7-2
CDR3 DNA: TGTGCCAGCAGCCCGAGAGGTCCTACCTACGAGCAGTACTTC
CDR3 protein: CASSPRGPTYEQYF

clone size: NA
D gene: NA
J gene: TRBJ1-4
V gene: TRBV2
CDR3 DNA: TGTGCCAGCAGTGTGCGAGCTGCAACTAATGAAAAACTGTTTTTT
CDR3 protein: CASSVRAATNEKLFF

clone size: NA
D gene: TRBD1
J gene: TRBJ2-1
V gene: TRBV6-6
CDR3 DNA: TGTGCCAGCAGTCCACGACAGGGAGCCTACAATGAGCAGTTCTTC
CDR3 protein: CASSPRQGAYNEQFF

clone size: NA
D gene: NA
J gene: TRBJ2-5
V gene: TRBV15
CDR3 DNA: TGTGCCACCAGCAGAGATTTCGCGCTGGAGACCCAGTACTTC
CDR3 protein: CATSRDFALETQYF

clone size: NA
D gene: NA
J gene: TRBJ2-3
V gene: TRBV18
CDR3 DNA: TGTGCCAGCTCGCTACACACAGGGTCTAGCACAGATACGCAGTATTTT
CDR3 protein: CASSLHTGSSTDTQYF

clone size: NA
D gene: NA
J gene: TRBJ1-5
V gene: TRBV19
CDR3 DNA: TGTGCCAGTAGTGACCCAGGGGCGCCTCAGCCCCAGCATTTT
CDR3 protein: CASSDPGAPQPQHF

clone size: once
D gene: NA
J gene: TRBJ2-5
V gene: TRBV15
CDR3 DNA: TGTGCCACCAGCAGAGGAGCGCGGGGGCTCGGGGAGACCCAGTACTTC
CDR3 protein: CATSRGARGLGETQYF

clone size: NA
D gene: TRBD1
J gene: TRBJ1-6
V gene: TRBV5-5
CDR3 DNA: TGTGCCAGCAGACTGGGACAGTCCAATTCACCCCTCCACTTT
CDR3 protein: CASRLGQSNSPLHF

clone size: NA
D gene: NA
J gene: TRBJ1-6
V gene: TRBV6-5
CDR3 DNA: TGTGCCAGCAGTCCGGGGGTCTGGAATTCACCCCTCCACTTT
CDR3 protein: CASSPGVWNSPLHF

clone size: NA
D gene: TRBD2
J gene: TRBJ2-7
V gene: TRBV16
CDR3 DNA: TGTGCCAGCAGCCATTCTTCCCAACTAGCGGAAACCTACGAGCAGTACTTC
CDR3 protein: CASSHSSQLAETYEQYF

clone size: NA
D gene: TRBD2
J gene: TRBJ2-3
V gene: TRBV3-1/TRBV3-2
CDR3 DNA: TGTGCCAGCAGCCAAGAAATTAGGGGTAGCGGGGGGACTTCAGATACGCAGTATTTT
CDR3 protein: CASSQEIRGSGGTSDTQYF

clone size: NA
D gene: NA
J gene: TRBJ2-4
V gene: TRBV19
CDR3 DNA: TGTGCCAGTAGTTCTAATGGGGGAAACATTCAGTACTTC
CDR3 protein: CASSSNGGNIQYF

clone size: NA
D gene: TRBD1
J gene: TRBJ2-7
V gene: TRBV5-4
CDR3 DNA: TGTGCCAGCAGCTCAGGACAGGGGGGATCATACGAGCAGTACTTC
CDR3 protein: CASSSGQGGSYEQYF

clone size: NA
D gene: NA
J gene: TRBJ2-1
V gene: TRBV27
CDR3 DNA: TGTGCCAGCAGTGCAGGGGGGGCCTACAATGAGCAGTTCTTC
CDR3 protein: CASSAGGAYNEQFF

clone size: NA
D gene: NA
J gene: TRBJ1-2
V gene: TRBV4-2
CDR3 DNA: TGTGCCAGCAGCCCCGAAGGTGGGGCAGTCGGCCAAGCTAACTATGGCTACACCTTC
CDR3 protein: CASSPEGGAVGQANYGYTF

clone size: few
D gene: TRBD2
J gene: TRBJ2-5
V gene: TRBV4-2
CDR3 DNA: TGTGCCAGCAGCCAGGACGGGACTAGCGGGGGGTCCGACCAAGAGACCCAGTACTTC
CDR3 protein: CASSQDGTSGGSDQETQYF

clone size: NA
D gene: NA
J gene: TRBJ2-3
V gene: TRBV5-1
CDR3 DNA: TGCGCCAGCAGCATCCTAGACAGGACGGGGACAGATACGCAGTATTTT
CDR3 protein: CASSILDRTGTDTQYF

clone size: NA
D gene: TRBD1
J gene: TRBJ2-7
V gene: TRBV28
CDR3 DNA: TGTGCCAGCAGTTTATCCCGCATAGGGACAGGGCCTGTGGTACCTAGCTCCTACGAGCAGTACTTC
CDR3 protein: CASSLSRIGTGPVVPSSYEQYF

clone size: few
D gene: TRBD1
J gene: TRBJ1-3
V gene: TRBV27
CDR3 DNA: TGTGCCAGCAGTGACAGGGTCAATGAGTGTTACACCATATATTTT
CDR3 protein: CASSDRVNECYTIYF

clone size: NA
D gene: NA
J gene: TRBJ2-5
V gene: TRBV11-2
CDR3 DNA: TGTGCCAGCAGCTTAGGAAAGTTTCCACAGTACCAAGAGACCCAGTACTTC
CDR3 protein: CASSLGKFPQYQETQYF

clone size: few
D gene: NA
J gene: TRBJ2-7
V gene: TRBV5-1
CDR3 DNA: TGCGCCAGCAGCCCTGGGGGGTCGGCACGTAAACCAAACGAGCAGTACTTC
CDR3 protein: CASSPGGSARKPNEQYF

clone size: NA
D gene: NA
J gene: TRBJ2-7
V gene: TRBV15
CDR3 DNA: TGTGCCACCAGCCTCCTCCGCGGGTCATACTCCTACGAGCAGTACTTC
CDR3 protein: CATSLLRGSYSYEQYF

clone size: NA
D gene: NA
J gene: TRBJ1-1
V gene: TRBV5-4
CDR3 DNA: TGTGCCAGCAGTCTGCAACAGGGAGGAGGCACTGAAGCTTTCTTT
CDR3 protein: CASSLQQGGGTEAFF

clone size: NA
D gene: NA
J gene: TRBJ1-1
V gene: TRBV3-1/TRBV3-2
CDR3 DNA: TGTGCCAGCAGCCCGTTAGGGGGGGCGAACACTGAAGCTTTCTTT
CDR3 protein: CASSPLGGANTEAFF

clone size: few
D gene: NA
J gene: TRBJ1-5
V gene: TRBV19
CDR3 DNA: TGTGCCAGTAGTATGAGGGGGGCCGGTATTAGCAATCAGCCCCAGCATTTT
CDR3 protein: CASSMRGAGISNQPQHF

clone size: NA
D gene: TRBD1
J gene: TRBJ2-7
V gene: TRBV6-5
CDR3 DNA: TGTGCCAGCAGTCCCTCGGGACAGTCTACGTACGAGCAGTACTTC
CDR3 protein: CASSPSGQSTYEQYF

clone size: NA
D gene: NA
J gene: TRBJ1-2
V gene: TRBV28
CDR3 DNA: TGTGCCAGCAGCCCGGGGACTGTCTATGGCTACACCTTC
CDR3 protein: CASSPGTVYGYTF

clone size: NA
D gene: NA
J gene: TRBJ2-2
V gene: TRBV12-3/TRBV12-4
CDR3 DNA: TGTGCCAGCAGCACAACAGGGCGGGAGCTGTTTTTT
CDR3 protein: CASSTTGRELFF

clone size: NA
D gene: TRBD1
J gene: TRBJ2-5
V gene: TRBV24-1
CDR3 DNA: TGTGCCACCTCCCAGGGGGTAACCCCAACCATAGAGACCCAGTACTTC
CDR3 protein: CATSQGVTPTIETQYF

clone size: NA
D gene: NA
J gene: TRBJ1-2
V gene: TRBV19
CDR3 DNA: TGTGCCAGTAGTATCAGAGGGAGTGGCTACACCTTC
CDR3 protein: CASSIRGSGYTF

clone size: NA
D gene: TRBD2
J gene: TRBJ2-5
V gene: TRBV14
CDR3 DNA: TGTGCCAGCAGCCTTATACTTCCCCAGCGGGGACCTCGAGAGACCCAGTACTTC
CDR3 protein: CASSLILPQRGPRETQYF

clone size: NA
D gene: NA
J gene: TRBJ2-1
V gene: TRBV3-1/TRBV3-2
CDR3 DNA: TGTGCCAGCAGCGGGGTTAATGAGCAGTTCTTC
CDR3 protein: CASSGVNEQFF

clone size: few
D gene: TRBD2
J gene: TRBJ2-5
V gene: TRBV5-1
CDR3 DNA: TGCGCCAGCAGAATGGGACTAGCGGGGGGAGGAAAAGAAAAGACCCAGTACTTC
CDR3 protein: CASRMGLAGGGKEKTQYF